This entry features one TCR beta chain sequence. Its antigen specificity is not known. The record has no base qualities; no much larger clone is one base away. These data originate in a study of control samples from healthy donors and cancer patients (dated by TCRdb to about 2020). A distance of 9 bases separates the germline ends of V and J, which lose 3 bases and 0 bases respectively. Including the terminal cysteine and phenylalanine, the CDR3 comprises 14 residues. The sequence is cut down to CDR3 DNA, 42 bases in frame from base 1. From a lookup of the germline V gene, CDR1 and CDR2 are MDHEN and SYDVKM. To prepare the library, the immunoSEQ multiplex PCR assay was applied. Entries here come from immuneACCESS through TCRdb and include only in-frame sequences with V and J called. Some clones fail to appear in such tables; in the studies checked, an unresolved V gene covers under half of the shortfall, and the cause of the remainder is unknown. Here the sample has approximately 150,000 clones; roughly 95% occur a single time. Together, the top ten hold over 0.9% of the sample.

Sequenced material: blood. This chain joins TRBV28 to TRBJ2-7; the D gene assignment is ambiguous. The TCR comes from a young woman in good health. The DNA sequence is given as TGTGCCAGCAGTTTTTTTTCCTTCTCCTACGAGCAGTACTTC. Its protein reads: CASSFFSFSYEQYF.